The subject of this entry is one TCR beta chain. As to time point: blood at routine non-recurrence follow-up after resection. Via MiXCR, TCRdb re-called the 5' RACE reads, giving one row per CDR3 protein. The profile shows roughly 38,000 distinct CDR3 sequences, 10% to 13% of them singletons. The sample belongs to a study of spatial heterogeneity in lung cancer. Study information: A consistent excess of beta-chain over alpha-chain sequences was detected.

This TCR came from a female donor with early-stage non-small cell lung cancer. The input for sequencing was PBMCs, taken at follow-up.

The CDR3 here is CASSYSLGGGYTF. CDR3 coding DNA: TGTGCCAGCAGTTACTCCTTAGGGGGCGGCTACACCTTC. The rearrangement joins TRBV6-5 to TRBJ1-2; TRBD1 agrees at 7 bases. CDR1 and CDR2 from the germline V gene are MNHEY and SVGAGI. CDR3 size: 13 residues. The junction had 3 bases not matched to a gene; V was cut back by 0 bases and J by 8 bases.